This T cell receptor (beta chain) originates from a study of blood T cell repertoires in COVID-19. Across the study: The United States, Italy and Spain provided the acute and convalescent COVID-19 samples. Sources were T cells, B-cell-depleted T cells, or PBMCs; the material itself was cDNA or gDNA.

Followed longitudinally, the Seattle patients had been enrolled during active infection. Authors' processing steps: Reference gene primer amplification gave nucleated cell count estimates. The protocol was immunoSEQ multiplex PCR, while the TCRdb copy is restricted to in-frame clones and leaves out a portion. From that table come the V and J calls and clone size; the DNA was used to work out D and trimming. The sample has 150,000 to 200,000 clones; roughly 89% are singletons. There are 19 residues in the CDR3. Germline V lookup: CDR1 SGHKS, CDR2 YYEKEE (reference sequence). J was trimmed by 2 bases and V by 1 base; bases with no gene match: 12.

The genes are TRBV5-5 and TRBJ1-1; TRBD1 matches 12 bases. The TCR was taken from a woman in her seventies with COVID-19, enrolled during active disease. The sample comprised peripheral blood. CDR3 in amino acids: CASSLSYLWDRGRNTEAFF. The DNA for the CDR3 is TGTGCCAGCAGCTTGAGTTATTTGTGGGACAGGGGGCGAAACACTGAAGCTTTCTTT.